This T cell receptor beta chain was observed in a study of identifying expanded T cells in peripheral blood. Regarding the study as a whole: Across healthy donors, higher total template counts meant significantly greater roughly two-week count variance. About 1.2 clones differed between technical replicates, versus about 15 and 19 over time.

The CDR3 runs to 18 residues. No infections or other immune events were documented during collection. Remarks on this clone: Its antigen remains unidentified.

The data were produced by immunoSEQ multiplex PCR, yet TCRdb's version contains in-frame clones alone and is incomplete. The sample carries around 75,000 clones, roughly 90% recorded once. The chain carries TRBV21-1 and TRBJ1-1. TRBV21-1 is a listed pseudogene. The sample consisted of blood. The receptor was derived from a person aged 18 to 75 in good health. The CDR3 sequence is CASSTNWPRLRMNTEAFF. The CDR3 coding sequence is TGTGCCAGCAGCACAAACTGGCCCCGATTGAGAATGAACACTGAAGCTTTCTTT.